This record covers a single TCR beta chain. The antigen is undetermined. The data belong to a study of T cell responses to AZD1222 COVID-19 vaccine. The protocol was immunoSEQ multiplex PCR, while the TCRdb copy is restricted to in-frame clones and leaves out a portion. In the table there are around 200,000 clones, roughly 91% of which are singletons. Study-level points and caveats: Per reports, nearly half of all spike-specific TCRs target regions that are unmutated in variants. Along spike, vaccine-associated CD4 TCRs were found throughout, with dominance at 160-218 and 743-854.

The V and J ends lost 3 bases and 6 bases respectively, with 12 bases between them. The length of the CDR3 is 13 residues. Germline V CDR1 and CDR2: LNHDA, SQIVND (reference sequence). The TCR originated in an adult who received the MenACWY meningococcal vaccine as a control. The source was peripheral blood, collected 28 days after the second dose of the MenACWY control vaccine. The chain joins TRBV19 to TRBJ2-7; D call uncertain. The chain's CDR3 is CASSIVHSREQYF. DNA for the CDR3: TGTGCCAGTAGTATCGTTCACAGCCGCGAGCAGTACTTC.